The TCR beta chain under discussion was sequenced for a study of shared T cell receptors in the human thymus. Using immunoSEQ multiplex PCR, the repertoire was profiled, and TCRdb retains in-frame clones only, with some absent. The sample yields approximately 730,000 clones, 70% to 90% seen once. This CDR3 region has 13 residues. Germline values: CDR1 SEHNR, CDR2 FQNEAQ (reference sequence). The trim removed 7 bases at V and 6 bases at J, leaving 5 bases unmatched. Only one count was recorded for this clone. These sequences were also reported in another study, on human thymus T cells. That study reports: The people who donated were healthy Finnish babies having corrective surgery for congenital heart defects. From resections taken during corrective heart surgery, the thymus tissue was obtained. Among unrelated individuals, related research reported thymic repertoires that overlapped highly.

Sequenced input: thymocytes. This TCR was recovered from a girl under three years old with a congenital heart defect. The chain has TRBV7-9 and TRBJ2-2, with TRBD1 identical over 7 bases. CDR3 protein: CASNHRGAGELFF. The CDR3 DNA reads TGTGCCAGCAACCACAGGGGAGCCGGGGAGCTGTTTTTT.